Presented here are 18 T cell receptor beta chains from one specimen sequenced in a study of blood T cell repertoires in COVID-19. Here immunoSEQ multiplex PCR was the method, and the copy in TCRdb shows in-frame clones only, minus some. The table shows roughly 250,000 clones, with around 83% occurring only once. The sequenced sample was peripheral blood. The receptors come from a woman aged 50 to 60 with acute or convalescent COVID-19.

V usage is TRBV30 and J usage is TRBJ1-3, with 7 bases fitting TRBD1. The germline V gene encodes CDR1 GTSNPN and CDR2 SVGIG (reference sequence). This CDR3 region has 15 residues. V was clipped by 1 base and J by 7 bases; unmatched bases: 10. This CDR3 is CAWSADRAIGNTIYF. CDR3 nucleotide sequence: TGTGCCTGGAGTGCTGACAGGGCAATCGGGAACACCATATATTTT.

A remark on this clone: A read error may produce the germline difference seen at one junction end. The chain employs TRBV28 and TRBJ2-7; 8 nucleotides align to TRBD2. The CDR3 totals 15 residues. Germline CDR1 is MDHEN and CDR2 is SYDVKM. The CDR3 DNA sequence: TGTGCCAGCAGATATAGCGGGGCAAGCTCCTACGAGCAGTGCTTC. Translation gives CASRYSGASSYEQCF.

This sequence joins TRBV30 and TRBJ2-2, with D possibly TRBD1 on 6 matching bases. Germline V gives CDR1 GTSNPN, CDR2 SVGIG (reference sequence). CDR3 length: 14 residues. Trimming removed 4 bases from V and 5 bases from J, with 14 bases in between. The CDR3 coding sequence is TGTGCCTGGAATCTGGGGGCAGGGACCGGGGAGCTGTTTTTT. Translated, it gives CAWNLGAGTGELFF.

A note on this clone: Other DNA sequences in the sample encode the same CDR3. The J gene is TRBJ2-3, the V gene TRBV7-9; D remains ambiguous. This CDR3 contains 13 residues. V shed 2 bases and J shed 0 bases, with 3 bases lying between them. Germline CDR1 is SEHNR and CDR2 is FQNEAQ (reference sequence). CDR3 sequence (DNA): TGTGCCAGCAGCTTACTCAGCACAGATACGCAGTATTTT. Residues: CASSLLSTDTQYF.

The J gene is TRBJ2-1, the V gene TRBV9; TRBD1 agrees at 9 bases. Germline V gene data show CDR1 as SGDLS and CDR2 as YYNGEE. The ends lost 3 bases at V and 7 bases at J; junction bases unmatched: 2. The CDR3 runs 13 residues. CDR3 DNA sequence: TGTGCCAGCAGCGCGACAGGGGGTAATGAGCAGTTCTTC. Protein product: CASSATGGNEQFF.

This clone turned up a few times. The rearrangement joins TRBV12-3 or TRBV12-4 to TRBJ1-5; no reliable D call. The CDR3 contains 13 residues. Trimming left V 6 bases short and J 7 bases short, with 13 bases between. CDR3 DNA sequence: TGTGCCAGCAGCCTCTCGGGAGGCCAGCCCCAGCATTTT. This encodes CASSLSGGQPQHF.

This rearrangement joins TRBV5-1 to TRBJ2-1, with 9 positions matching TRBD1. The CDR3 spans 15 residues. Germline values: CDR1 SGHRS, CDR2 YFSETQ. Trimming at V came to 4 bases and at J to 9 bases, leaving 11 bases not matched to a gene. The CDR3 coding sequence is TGCGCCAGCAGCGAGGGACAGGGAATAGGGAGTGAGCAGTTCTTC. It is translated as CASSEGQGIGSEQFF.

The genes are TRBV7-9 and TRBJ2-7, with D unresolved. The CDR3 spans 11 residues. The V gene lost 1 base and the J gene lost 7 bases, with 5 bases spanning the gap. The germline CDR1 and CDR2 sequences are SEHNR and FQNEAQ (reference sequence). CDR3 loop: CASSLEEEQYF. In DNA form, the CDR3 reads TGTGCCAGCAGCTTAGAAGAGGAGCAGTACTTC. The full variable domain, rest sourced from reference TRBV7-9 and TRBJ2-7, is DTGVSQNPRHKITKRGQNVTFRCDPISEHNRLYWYRQTLGQGPEFLTYFQNEAQLEKSRLLSDRFSAERPKGSFSTLEIQRTEQGDSAMYLCASSLEEEQYFGPGTRLTVT.

The V gene is TRBV6-5, the J gene TRBJ1-2, with TRBD1 matching 8 bases. This CDR3 is 13 amino acids long. CDR1 MNHEY and CDR2 SVGAGI come from the germline V gene. With V trimmed by 5 bases and J by 4 bases, 3 bases remained unmatched. The CDR3 sequence: CASSLDRGYGYTF. CDR3 in DNA: TGTGCCAGCAGTCTAGACAGGGGCTATGGCTACACCTTC.

The rearrangement links TRBV3-1 (or the pseudogene TRBV3-2) to TRBJ1-1; D is perhaps TRBD1 (5 bases). Germline V gene data show CDR1 as LGHDT and CDR2 as YNNKEL (reference sequence). With 0 bases removed from V and 1 base from J, the gap between germline ends came to 9 bases. The CDR3 covers 15 residues. CDR3: CASSQDPQGNTEAFF. CDR3 sequence (DNA): TGTGCCAGCAGCCAAGATCCGCAGGGGAACACTGAAGCTTTCTTT.

This chain connects TRBV19 to TRBJ2-5; 8 nucleotides agree with TRBD1. The V and J ends lost 8 bases and 4 bases, in that order; junction bases with no gene match: 6. The CDR3 is made up of 13 amino acids. Germline V gene lookup returns CDR1 LNHDA and CDR2 SQIVND (reference sequence). In DNA form, the CDR3 reads TGTGCCAGTGGAACAGGGGGTAGAGAGACCCAGTACTTC. The encoded protein is CASGTGGRETQYF.

V and J are TRBV13 and TRBJ1-4; 8 bases line up with TRBD1. Germline V gene sequence: CDR1 PRHDT, CDR2 FYEKMQ (reference sequence). The CDR3 consists of 15 residues. Losses at the gene ends were 3 bases for V and 4 bases for J; bases not matched to a gene: 4. CDR3: CASSFGQGDNEKLFF. CDR3 nucleotides: TGTGCCAGCAGCTTCGGACAGGGCGATAATGAAAAACTGTTTTTT. Drawing the rest from reference TRBV13 and TRBJ1-4, the complete variable domain is AAGVIQSPRHLIKEKRETATLKCYPIPRHDTVYWYQQGPGQDPQFLISFYEKMQSDKGSIPDRFSAQQFSDYHSELNMSSLELGDSALYFCASSFGQGDNEKLFFGSGTQLSVL.

This rearrangement joins TRBV9 to TRBJ2-1; 13 nucleotides match TRBD2. The CDR3 length is 15 residues. Germline V gene sequence: CDR1 SGDLS, CDR2 YYNGEE. The ends lost 4 bases at V and 7 bases at J; junction bases unmatched: 5. The CDR3 nucleotides read TGTGCCAGCAGCTTCGGACTAGCGGGAGATAATGAGCAGTTCTTC. This sequence encodes CASSFGLAGDNEQFF.

The chain carries TRBV7-9 and TRBJ1-4, with 7 nucleotides matching TRBD1. Germline lookup yields CDR1 SEHNR and CDR2 FQNEAQ (reference sequence). Unmatched junction bases numbered 9, after V lost 0 bases and J lost 8 bases. The CDR3 is 16 amino acids. The CDR3 nucleotides are TGTGCCAGCAGCTTAGCGGAGACAGGGTATCGGGAAAAACTGTTTTTT. Its protein is CASSLAETGYREKLFF.

As to this clone: This sample includes further DNA sequences coding for the same CDR3. The CDR3 region has the DNA TGTGCCAGCAGCCAGGCCCTAGCGGGGGGCACAGATACGCAGTATTTT. Amino acids: CASSQALAGGTDTQYF. V usage is TRBV3-1 (or the pseudogene TRBV3-2) and J usage is TRBJ2-3, with TRBD2 identical over 10 bases. V trimming: 3 bases; J trimming: 1 base; junction bases outside the gene matches: 4. CDR1 and CDR2 from the germline V gene are LGHDT and YNNKEL (reference sequence). The CDR3 is made up of 16 amino acids.

The rearrangement uses TRBV18 and TRBJ1-6; no clear D gene. The germline V gene has CDR1 KGHSH and CDR2 LQKENI. The V and J ends lost 5 bases and 7 bases respectively, with 6 bases between them. The length of the CDR3 is 12 residues. CDR3 in DNA: TGTGCCAGCTCAGACGGGAATTCACCCCTCCACTTT. This encodes CASSDGNSPLHF.

The chain has TRBV5-1 and TRBJ1-1; D not resolved. The V gene's germline CDR1 is SGHRS and CDR2 YFSETQ. The CDR3 sequence is 13 residues long. V was clipped by 0 bases and J by 4 bases, with 7 bases between them. The CDR3 DNA reads TGCGCCAGCAGCTTGGGGGCGTCCACTGAAGCTTTCTTT. Translation: CASSLGASTEAFF.

This clone appeared a few times. The chain recombines TRBV13 with TRBJ2-5; TRBD2 aligns across 9 bases. Trimming took 6 bases from V and 4 from J; bases not matched to a gene: 6. Germline CDR1 PRHDT, CDR2 FYEKMQ (reference sequence). The CDR3 spans 14 residues. In DNA form, the CDR3 reads TGTGCCAGCAGGGCAGCGGGGGGCCTAGAGACCCAGTACTTC. It is translated as CASRAAGGLETQYF.